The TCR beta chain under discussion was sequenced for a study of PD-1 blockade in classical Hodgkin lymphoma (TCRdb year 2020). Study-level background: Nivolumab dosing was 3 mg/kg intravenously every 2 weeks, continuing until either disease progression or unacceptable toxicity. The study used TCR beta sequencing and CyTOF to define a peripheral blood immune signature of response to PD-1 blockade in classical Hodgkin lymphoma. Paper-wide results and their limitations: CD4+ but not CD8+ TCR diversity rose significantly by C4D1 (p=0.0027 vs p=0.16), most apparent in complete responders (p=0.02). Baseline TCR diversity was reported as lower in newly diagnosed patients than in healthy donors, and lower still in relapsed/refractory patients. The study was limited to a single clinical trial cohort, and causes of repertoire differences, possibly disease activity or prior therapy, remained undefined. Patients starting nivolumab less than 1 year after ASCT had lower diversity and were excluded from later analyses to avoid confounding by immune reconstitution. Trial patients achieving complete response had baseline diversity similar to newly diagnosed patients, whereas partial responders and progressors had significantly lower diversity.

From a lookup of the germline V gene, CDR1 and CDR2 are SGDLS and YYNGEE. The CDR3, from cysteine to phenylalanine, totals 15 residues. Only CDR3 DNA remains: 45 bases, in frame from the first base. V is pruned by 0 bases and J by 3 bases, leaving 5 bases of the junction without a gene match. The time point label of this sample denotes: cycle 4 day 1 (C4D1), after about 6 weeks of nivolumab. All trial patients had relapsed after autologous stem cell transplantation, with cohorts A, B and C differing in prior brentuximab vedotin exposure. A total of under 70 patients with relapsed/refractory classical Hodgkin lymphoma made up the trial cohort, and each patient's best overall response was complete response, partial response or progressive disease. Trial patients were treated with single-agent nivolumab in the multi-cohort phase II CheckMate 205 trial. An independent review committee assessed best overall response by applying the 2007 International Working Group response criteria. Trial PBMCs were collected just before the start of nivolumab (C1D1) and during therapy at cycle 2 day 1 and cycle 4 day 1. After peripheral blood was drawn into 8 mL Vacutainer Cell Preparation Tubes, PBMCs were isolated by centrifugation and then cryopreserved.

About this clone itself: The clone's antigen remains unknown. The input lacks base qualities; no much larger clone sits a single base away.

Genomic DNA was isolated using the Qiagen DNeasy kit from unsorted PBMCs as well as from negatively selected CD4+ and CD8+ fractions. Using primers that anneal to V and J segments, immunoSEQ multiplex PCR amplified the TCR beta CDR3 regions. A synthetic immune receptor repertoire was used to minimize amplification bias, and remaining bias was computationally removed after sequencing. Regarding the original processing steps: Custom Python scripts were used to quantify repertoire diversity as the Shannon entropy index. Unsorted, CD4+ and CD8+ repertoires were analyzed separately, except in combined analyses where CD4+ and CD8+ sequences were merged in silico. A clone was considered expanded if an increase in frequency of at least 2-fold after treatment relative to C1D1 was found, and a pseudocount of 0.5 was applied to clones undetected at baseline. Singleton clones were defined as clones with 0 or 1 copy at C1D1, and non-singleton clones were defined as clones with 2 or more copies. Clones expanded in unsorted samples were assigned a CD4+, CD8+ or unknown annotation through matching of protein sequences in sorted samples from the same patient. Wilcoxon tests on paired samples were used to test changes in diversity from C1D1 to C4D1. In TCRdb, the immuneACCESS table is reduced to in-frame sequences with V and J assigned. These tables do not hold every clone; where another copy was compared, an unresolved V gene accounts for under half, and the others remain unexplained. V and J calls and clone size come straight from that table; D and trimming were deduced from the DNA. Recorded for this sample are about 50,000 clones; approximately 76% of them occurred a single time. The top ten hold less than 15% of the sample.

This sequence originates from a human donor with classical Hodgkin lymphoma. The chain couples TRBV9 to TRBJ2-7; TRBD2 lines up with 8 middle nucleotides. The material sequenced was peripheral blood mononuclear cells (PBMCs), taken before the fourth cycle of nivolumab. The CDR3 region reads CASSVGAGDLYEQYF. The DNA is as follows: TGTGCCAGCAGCGTAGGAGCGGGGGACCTCTACGAGCAGTACTTC. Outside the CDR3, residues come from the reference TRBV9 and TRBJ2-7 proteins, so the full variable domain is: DSGVTQTPKHLITATGQRVTLRCSPRSGDLSVYWYQQSLDQGLQFLIQYYNGEERAKGNILERFSAQQFPDLHSELNLSSLELGDSALYFCASSVGAGDLYEQYFGPGTRLTVT.